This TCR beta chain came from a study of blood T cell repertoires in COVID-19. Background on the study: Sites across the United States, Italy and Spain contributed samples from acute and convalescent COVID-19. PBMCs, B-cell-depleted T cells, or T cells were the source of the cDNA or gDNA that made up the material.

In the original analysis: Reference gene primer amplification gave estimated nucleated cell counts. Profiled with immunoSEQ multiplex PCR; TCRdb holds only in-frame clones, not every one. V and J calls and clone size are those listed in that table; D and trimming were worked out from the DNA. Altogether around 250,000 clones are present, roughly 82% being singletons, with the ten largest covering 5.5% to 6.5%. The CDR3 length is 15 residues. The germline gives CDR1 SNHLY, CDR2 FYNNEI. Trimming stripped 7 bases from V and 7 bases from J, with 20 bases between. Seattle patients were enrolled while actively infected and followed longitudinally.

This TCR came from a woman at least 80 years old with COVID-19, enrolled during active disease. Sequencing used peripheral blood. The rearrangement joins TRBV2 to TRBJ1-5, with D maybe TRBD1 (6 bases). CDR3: CASTGPGQNFQPQHF. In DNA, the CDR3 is TGTGCCAGCACCGGGCCGGGACAAAATTTCCAGCCCCAGCATTTT.